Shown below are 15 T cell receptor beta chains from a single sample sequenced in a study of shared clonotypes between healthy human individuals. The protocol was immunoSEQ multiplex PCR, while the TCRdb copy is restricted to in-frame clones and leaves out a portion. The sample shows about 480,000 clones, 79% of them seen only once. Material: PBMCs. These receptors originate from a woman aged 40 to 50 in good health. Some clones in this sample may be carry-over from other donors' samples.

The chain has TRBV4-2 and TRBJ2-7, with 12 bases aligning to TRBD1. The V gene's germline CDR1 is LGHNA and CDR2 YNFKEQ. The CDR3 has 19 amino acids. Losses at the gene ends were 5 bases for V and 2 bases for J; bases not matched to a gene: 16. In nucleotides, the CDR3 is TGTGCCAGCAGCTCCCGGGGGACAGGGGGCCTTGGCAGGCCCTACGAGCAGTACTTC. Its protein is CASSSRGTGGLGRPYEQYF.

The chain links TRBV28 to TRBJ1-2; tentatively, D is TRBD1 (5 bases). CDR3 length: 13 residues. Germline assignment: CDR1 MDHEN and CDR2 SYDVKM. V lost 5 bases, J lost 3 bases, and 10 bases lay in between. This CDR3 is CASSRGSHYGYTF. As DNA, the CDR3 is TGTGCCAGCAGTAGGGGCTCGCACTATGGCTACACCTTC.

The V call is TRBV7-3, the J call TRBJ2-5, with no clear D. V lost 7 bases to trimming and J lost 7 bases, with 19 bases between them. The CDR3 loop spans 14 amino acids. The germline gives CDR1 SGHTA, CDR2 FQGTGA. CDR3 sequence: CASNPPSESRTQYF. The CDR3 region has the DNA TGTGCCAGCAACCCTCCAAGCGAGTCACGGACCCAGTACTTC. The whole variable domain, remainder taken from reference TRBV7-3 and TRBJ2-5, is GAGVSQTPSNKVTEKGKYVELRCDPISGHTALYWYRQSLGQGPEFLIYFQGTGAADDSGLPNDRFFAVRPEGSVSTLKIQRTERGDSAVYLCASNPPSESRTQYFGPGTRLLVL.

The rearrangement uses TRBV4-1 and TRBJ2-6; D may match TRBD1 or TRBD2 (7 bases each). V lost 3 bases and J lost 0, with 18 bases in between. CDR1 is MGHRA, CDR2 YSYEKL, per germline. This CDR3 has 19 amino acids. The CDR3 nucleotides read TGCGCCAGCAGCCAGAGACAGACAGGGAGGGACTCTGGGGCCAACGTCCTGACTTTC. Its translation: CASSQRQTGRDSGANVLTF.

The chain combines TRBV9 with TRBJ2-1; D gene ambiguous. This CDR3 region has 14 residues. Trimming removed 4 bases from V and 2 bases from J, with 10 bases in between. Germline V gene lookup returns CDR1 SGDLS and CDR2 YYNGEE. The chain's CDR3 is CASSTLPTYNEQFF. In DNA form, the CDR3 reads TGTGCCAGCAGCACCTTACCTACCTACAATGAGCAGTTCTTC.

This clone was observed a few times. The rearrangement uses TRBV5-4 and TRBJ2-5; 10 bases agree with TRBD2. Germline CDR1 SGHNT, CDR2 YYREEE (reference sequence). V dropped 2 bases and J dropped 4; count of bases not matched to a gene: 8. The CDR3 runs 16 residues. The CDR3 DNA sequence: TGTGCCAGCAGCTTTCGGCTAGCGGGAGATGCAGAGACCCAGTACTTC. This sequence encodes CASSFRLAGDAETQYF.

This clone was recorded once. The junction departs from germline at one end; a sequencing error may be responsible. The chain carries TRBV7-7 and TRBJ2-3; 12 nucleotides match TRBD2. Germline CDR1 SSHAT, CDR2 FNYEAQ (reference sequence). The CDR3 is 16 residues long. CDR3 region: CASSSGLAGTTDTQYF. For the CDR3, the DNA is TGTGCTAGCAGCTCTGGACTAGCGGGAACCACAGATACGCAGTATTTT.

This sequence joins TRBV10-1 and TRBJ2-3, with TRBD2 matching 8 bases. The CDR3 is made up of 17 amino acids. Trimming cost V 3 bases and J 0 bases; bases outside gene matches: 8. Germline V gene data show CDR1 as WNHNN and CDR2 as SYGVQD (reference sequence). This chain's CDR3 is CASSDPGSSGSTDTQYF. The CDR3 coding sequence is TGCGCCAGCAGTGACCCTGGATCTAGCGGGAGCACAGATACGCAGTATTTT.

The chain joins TRBV28 to TRBJ2-7; 12 bases are a match to TRBD1. Per the germline V gene, CDR1 is MDHEN and CDR2 is SYDVKM. This CDR3 is built from 13 residues. V was pared by 9 bases and J by 5 bases, with 5 bases of the junction left unmatched. For the CDR3, the DNA is TGTGCCAGTGGGACAGGGGGCATCCACGAGCAGTACTTC. Its protein product is CASGTGGIHEQYF.

The chain employs TRBV30 and TRBJ1-2; 7 bases are shared with TRBD1. The CDR3 consists of 13 residues. Germline assignment: CDR1 GTSNPN and CDR2 SVGIG (reference sequence). Trimming at V came to 3 bases and at J to 5 bases, leaving 6 bases not matched to a gene. This chain's CDR3 is CAWSGTVPYGYTF. The CDR3, as DNA: TGTGCCTGGAGCGGGACAGTCCCTTATGGCTACACCTTC.

This clone was recorded a few times. The chain combines TRBV7-9 with TRBJ1-3; no clear D. Between the trimmed V and J ends, which lost 1 base and 1 base, there was a span of 17 bases. This CDR3 region has 18 residues. The V gene's germline CDR1 is SEHNR and CDR2 FQNEAQ (reference sequence). CDR3 in DNA: TGTGCCAGCAGCTTAGGTTATTACGGTGAACCGTCTGGAAACACCATATATTTT. It translates to CASSLGYYGEPSGNTIYF.

In its sample, this clone was seen once. The gene calls are TRBV5-8 and TRBJ2-7, with D unclear. The CDR3 consists of 15 residues. Germline V gene lookup returns CDR1 SGHTS and CDR2 YDEGEE. Trimming took off 1 base at V and 0 bases at J, with 11 bases between the two ends. The CDR3 nucleotides are TGTGCCAGCAGCTTGAGGGCCGCACCCTCCTACGAGCAGTACTTC. Translation gives CASSLRAAPSYEQYF.

The V and J genes are TRBV9 and TRBJ1-2, with a weak D call TRBD1 (5 bases). Germline V gene data show CDR1 as SGDLS and CDR2 as YYNGEE. V was trimmed by 3 bases and J by 8 bases, leaving 17 bases between them. The CDR3 spans 14 residues. The CDR3 reads CASSGRQTMGGYTF. The CDR3, as DNA: TGTGCCAGCAGCGGCCGACAGACAATGGGAGGCTACACCTTC.

This rearrangement joins TRBV13 to TRBJ2-2; TRBD2 matches at 14 bases. The CDR3 runs 19 residues. With 5 bases clipped from V and 4 bases from J, the junction kept 12 bases outside the gene matches. CDR1 is PRHDT and CDR2 is FYEKMQ in the germline V gene (reference sequence). The CDR3 region has the DNA TGTGCCAGCAGCCGTCCATTCACGGGACTAGCGGGAGCCACCGGGGAGCTGTTTTTT. Translating gives CASSRPFTGLAGATGELFF.

The rearrangement joins TRBV10-2 to TRBJ2-7, with 12 nucleotides matching TRBD2. CDR3 length: 17 residues. V lost 7 bases, J lost 4 bases, and 14 bases stayed unmatched. CDR1 is WSHSY and CDR2 is SAAADI in the germline V gene. CDR3 coding DNA: TGCGCCAGCATAGGCCTAGCGGGAGGGCCGGGGCTATACGAGCAGTACTTC. It codes for CASIGLAGGPGLYEQYF.